The clone carrying this T cell receptor (beta chain) was detected a few times. Its specificity is not known. The data originate from a study of cytotoxic CD8 clonotypes in ibrutinib-treated CLL. A 1 in 200,000 to 1 in 1 million T cell depth was the sequencing target. Clones were sequenced by immunoSEQ multiplex PCR, and TCRdb holds only the in-frame ones, with some missing. The table includes 330,000 or so clones, under 70% detected once. Study results and limitations: Public clonotypes, found uncommonly, either contracted or stayed stable on treatment. Against age-matched healthy donors, baseline clonality ran higher and tracked circulating CD8+ T-cell counts. Increased clonality at ibrutinib response gave way to a return toward baseline at progression.

The origin of this receptor is a human donor with chronic lymphocytic leukemia. The material sequenced was PBMCs, taken after 36 months of ibrutinib treatment.

CDR3 amino acids: CASSLAGPTNYGYTF. The CDR3 coding sequence is TGTGCCAGCAGCTTGGCAGGGCCGACTAACTATGGCTACACCTTC. The chain combines TRBV5-6 with TRBJ1-2, with D possibly TRBD1 on 5 matching bases. Germline CDR1 is SGHDT and CDR2 is YYEEEE. The CDR3 is made up of 15 amino acids. The ends were cut back, 0 bases at V and 0 bases at J, with 9 bases in the middle.